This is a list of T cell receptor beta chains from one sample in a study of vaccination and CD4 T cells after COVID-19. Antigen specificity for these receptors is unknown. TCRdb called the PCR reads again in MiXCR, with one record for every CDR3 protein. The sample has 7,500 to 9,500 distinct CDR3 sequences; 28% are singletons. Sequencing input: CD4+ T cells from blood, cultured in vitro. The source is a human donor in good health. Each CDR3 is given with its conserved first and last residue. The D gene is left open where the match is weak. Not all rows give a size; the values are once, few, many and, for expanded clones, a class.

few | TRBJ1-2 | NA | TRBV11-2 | TGTGCCAGCAGACAAGGGGGGGACTATGGCTACACCTTC | CASRQGGDYGYTF
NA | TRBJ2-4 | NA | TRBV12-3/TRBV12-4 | TGTGCCAGCAGACGGACAAGTCTAGGGGTAGCCAAAAACATTCAGTACTTC | CASRRTSLGVAKNIQYF
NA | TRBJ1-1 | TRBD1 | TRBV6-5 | TGTGCCAGCAGTTACGGACAGGGGGTTGATATTGAAGCTTTCTTT | CASSYGQGVDIEAFF
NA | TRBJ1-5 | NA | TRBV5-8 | TGTGCCAGCAGCTGGATAGTCAGGGTCAATAGCAATCAGCCCCAGCATTTT | CASSWIVRVNSNQPQHF
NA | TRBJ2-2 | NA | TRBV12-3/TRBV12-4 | TGTGCCAGCAGCCGTCAAACTACCGGGGAGCTGTTTTTT | CASSRQTTGELFF
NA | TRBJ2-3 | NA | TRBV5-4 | TGTGCCAGCAGCTTTATTCGGGTGGAAGGAGATACGCAGTATTTT | CASSFIRVEGDTQYF
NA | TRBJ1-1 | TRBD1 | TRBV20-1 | TGCAGTGCCCGAGGCGGGTCGGGACAGAGCACTGAAGCTTTCTTT | CSARGGSGQSTEAFF
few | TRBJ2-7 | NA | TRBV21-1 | TGTGCCAGCAGCAAACACAGGGCGTCCTACGAGCAGTACTTC | CASSKHRASYEQYF
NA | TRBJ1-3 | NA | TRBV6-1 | TGTGCCAGCAGTGAACAGACCGGGGCCGACACCATATATTTT | CASSEQTGADTIYF
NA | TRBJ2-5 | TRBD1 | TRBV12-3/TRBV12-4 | TGTGCCAGCAGCGGGACAGGGAGCCAAGAGACCCAGTACTTC | CASSGTGSQETQYF
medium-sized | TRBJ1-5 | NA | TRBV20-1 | TGCAGTGGGATAGATGGGCCGGTTGGACGGCCCCAGCATTTT | CSGIDGPVGRPQHF
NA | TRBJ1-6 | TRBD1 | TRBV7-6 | TGTGCCAGCAGCTTATACGGACAGGTCAATTCACCCCTCCACTTT | CASSLYGQVNSPLHF
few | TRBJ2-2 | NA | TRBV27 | TGTGCCAGCAGCTTAAAGCCTTACACCGGGGAGCTGTTTTTT | CASSLKPYTGELFF
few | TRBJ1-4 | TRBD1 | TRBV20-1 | TGCAGTGCTGGGACAGGGCTGGGTGAAAAACTGTTTTTT | CSAGTGLGEKLFF
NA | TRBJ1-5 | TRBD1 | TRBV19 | TGTGCCAGAACCTCGACAGGGGCTAGCAATCAGCCCCAGCATTTT | CARTSTGASNQPQHF
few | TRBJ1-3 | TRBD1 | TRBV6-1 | TGTGCCAGCAGGACAGGGTCTGGAAACACCATATATTTT | CASRTGSGNTIYF
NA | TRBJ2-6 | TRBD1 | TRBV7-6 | TGTGCCAGCAGCACCCGACAGGGAATTGCGGGGGCCAACGTCCTGACTTTC | CASSTRQGIAGANVLTF
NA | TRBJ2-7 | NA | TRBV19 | TGTGCCAGTAGTATATCCCAGGTCCCCTCCTACGAGCAGTACTTC | CASSISQVPSYEQYF
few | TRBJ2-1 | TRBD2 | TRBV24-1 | TGTGCCACCAGTGTCGTAAGCGGGAGCTCCTACAATGAGCAGTTCTTC | CATSVVSGSSYNEQFF
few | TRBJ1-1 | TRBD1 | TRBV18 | TGTGCCAGCTCACCTACAGGGGAGAACACTGAAGCTTTCTTT | CASSPTGENTEAFF
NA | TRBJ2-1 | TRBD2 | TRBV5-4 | TGTGCCAGCAGCTGGGGGACCGGGACTATAAAGGACGATGAGCAGTTCTTC | CASSWGTGTIKDDEQFF
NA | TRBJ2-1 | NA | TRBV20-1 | TGCAGTGCTAGAGATCGTAGGCCAGGCTCCTACAATGAGCAGTTCTTC | CSARDRRPGSYNEQFF
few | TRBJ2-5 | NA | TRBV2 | TGTGCCAGCAACCAGTTAGAGACCCAGTACTTC | CASNQLETQYF
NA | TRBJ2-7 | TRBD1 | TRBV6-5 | TGTGCCAGCAGTTACACCGGGACAGGGTTGTCCTACGAGCAGTACTTC | CASSYTGTGLSYEQYF
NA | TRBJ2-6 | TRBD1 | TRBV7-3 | TGTGCCAGCAGCCCAAGGACAGGGACGTCTCTGGGGTCCAACGTCCTGACTTTC | CASSPRTGTSLGSNVLTF
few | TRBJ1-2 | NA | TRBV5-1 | TGCGCCAGCAGCCGATCCGGGGGTAGTGAGGATGGCTACACCTTC | CASSRSGGSEDGYTF
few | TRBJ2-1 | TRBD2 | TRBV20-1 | TGCAGTGCTTTCGGGACTAGCGGGAGGAGCTCCTACAATGAGCAGTTCTTC | CSAFGTSGRSSYNEQFF
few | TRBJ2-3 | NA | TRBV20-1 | TGCAGTGCTAGAGATGAAAATACGGGCTCCACAGATACGCAGTATTTT | CSARDENTGSTDTQYF
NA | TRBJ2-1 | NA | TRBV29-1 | TGCAGCGTGCGAGGGGCGAATGAGCAGTTCTTC | CSVRGANEQFF
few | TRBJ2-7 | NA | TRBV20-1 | TGCAGTGCTAGAGATCAAGGTGGGCGGCCTTCCTACGAGCAGTACTTC | CSARDQGGRPSYEQYF
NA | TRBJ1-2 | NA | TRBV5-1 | TGCGCCAGCAGCTTGACAGAGAGCTATGGCTACACCTTC | CASSLTESYGYTF
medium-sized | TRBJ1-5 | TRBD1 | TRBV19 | TGTGCCAGCCGGGACAGGGCCGGAGGCAATCAGCCCCAGCATTTT | CASRDRAGGNQPQHF